The 27 T cell receptor beta chains given below trace back to one sample, sequenced in a study of tumor and adjacent non-tumor tissue in lung cancer. RNA was extracted from bulk tissue without any cell sorting. TCRbeta libraries were built with three rounds of nested PCR, modified from ARM-PCR. MiXCR was run by TCRdb on the multiplex PCR reads, yielding one entry per CDR3 protein. The table has tens of thousands of distinct CDR3 sequences, around 60% seen once; the top ten hold around 20%. Specimen: lung tumor tissue. The receptors here all came from a man over 45 with non-small cell lung cancer.

Concerning this clonotype itself: This may be a read error, as it is one base from a much larger clone. This chain joins TRBV28 and TRBJ1-5; 7 bases fit TRBD1. The CDR3 is 15 amino acids. Per germline, CDR1 MDHEN and CDR2 SYDVKM. CDR3 residues: CVSIGTAKGNQPQHF. As DNA, the CDR3 is TGTGTCAGCATAGGGACAGCCAAGGGCAATCAGCCCCAGCATTTT.

Points on this clonotype: Since a much larger clone is just one base distant, this may be a read error. The V gene is TRBV12-3 or TRBV12-4, the J gene TRBJ2-7; no clear D. The CDR3 sequence is 11 residues long. CDR3 sequence (DNA): TGTGTCAGCAGTTTAGGTCCCGAGCAGTACTTC. It is translated as CVSSLGPEQYF.

The CDR3 reads CTNSTTSGGNTETQYF. DNA for the CDR3: TGTACCAATAGTACAACTAGCGGGGGCAATACGGAGACCCAGTACTTC. The chain is built from TRBV12-3 or TRBV12-4 and TRBJ2-5; 11 bases match TRBD2. The CDR3 is 16 amino acids.

Remarks on this clonotype: A much larger clone differs from this one at a single base, so this may be a read error. The CDR3 DNA sequence: TGTGCCAGCAGCCCCGGGTCAAGGAACACTGAAGCTTTCTTT. Translating it yields CASSPGSRNTEAFF. The J gene is TRBJ1-1, the V gene TRBV12-3 or TRBV12-4; D not resolved. This CDR3 has 14 amino acids. The V end was cut by 6 bases, the J end by 1 base, with 12 bases between.

Comments on this clonotype: Compared with germline, one end of the junction differs, possibly owing to a read error. The V call is TRBV24-1, the J call TRBJ2-3; 7 bases map to TRBD1. CDR3 length equals 12 residues. In germline, CDR1 is KGHDR, CDR2 SFDVKD. The CDR3 sequence is CATGQETDTHYF. CDR3 bases: TGTGCCACCGGACAGGAAACAGATACGCATTATTTT.

Turning to this clonotype: A junction end diverges from the germline sequence, so it may reflect a read error. This chain links TRBV4-2 with TRBJ2-5, with D uncertain. This CDR3 comprises 14 residues. CDR1 and CDR2 (germline): LGHNA, YNFKEQ. The CDR3 nucleotides read TGTGCCAACAGCCAAGAACGGCTCCAAGAGACCCGTTACTTC. Its protein is CANSQERLQETRYF.

This clonotype was seen at least ten times. The chain links TRBV7-9 to TRBJ1-3, with D perhaps matching TRBD1 (5 bases). The CDR3 is 15 residues long. CDR1 SEHNR and CDR2 FQNEAQ come from the germline V gene (reference sequence). V gave up 3 bases and J gave up 4 bases, with 13 bases separating them. The CDR3 DNA reads as TGTGCCAGCAGCTTCGGCGGCCAGGGAGGAAACACCATATATTTT. It specifies CASSFGGQGGNTIYF.

The chain uses TRBV5-6 and TRBJ1-1; perhaps TRBD1 as D (5 bases). Trimming shortened V by 4 bases and J by 6 bases, and 16 bases separated the two germline ends. CDR1 SGHDT and CDR2 YYEEEE come from the germline V gene. The CDR3 sequence is 14 residues long. This chain's CDR3 is CASSRWTMGPEAFF. The CDR3 bases are TGTGCCAGCAGCCGCTGGACCATGGGGCCTGAAGCTTTCTTT.

On this clonotype itself: Given a much more abundant clone one base away, this may be a read error. The chain carries TRBV5-1 and TRBJ2-2, with TRBD1 matching over 9 bases. Germline values: CDR1 SGHRS, CDR2 YFSETQ. After removal of 1 base from V and 5 bases from J, the junction contained 3 bases not matched to a gene. The CDR3 contains 15 residues. The CDR3 protein is CASSLWDRVTGELFF. CDR3 in DNA: TGCGCCAGCAGCTTGTGGGACAGGGTTACCGGGGAGCTGTTTTTT.

The V call is TRBV29-1, the J call TRBJ2-3; D remains ambiguous. This CDR3 spans 12 amino acids. Germline CDR1 is SQVTM and CDR2 is ANQGSEA. Trimming shortened V by 6 bases and J by 7 bases, and 14 bases separated the two germline ends. This CDR3 is CSVYKVTNTQYF. The CDR3 DNA follows: TGCAGCGTCTACAAGGTAACAAATACGCAGTATTTT.

With regard to this clonotype: The CDR3 end shows no conserved phenylalanine or tryptophan, and so a read error is likely. The chain couples TRBV6-1 to TRBJ1-6; TRBD1 matches at 7 bases. With 4 bases clipped from V and 10 bases from J, the junction kept 19 bases outside the gene matches. Germline V CDR1 and CDR2: MNHNS, SASEGT. The CDR3 loop spans 18 amino acids. CDR3 sequence: CASSGQRFTGARGSPLHL. As DNA, the CDR3 is TGTGCCAGCAGTGGACAAAGATTTACAGGGGCACGGGGGTCACCCCTCCACCTT.

Only one count was recorded for this clonotype. This likely comes from a read error, as the CDR3 has no conserved phenylalanine or tryptophan at its end. This chain uses TRBV4-2 with TRBJ2-7; TRBD2 agrees at 11 bases. CDR1 and CDR2 (germline): LGHNA, YNFKEQ. The CDR3 consists of 17 residues. Here the CDR3 DNA reads TGTGTCAGCAGCCAAGATAAGGGTAGCGGGGGGGCCTACGAGCAGTACTTA. As protein: CVSSQDKGSGGAYEQYL.

Details on this clonotype: The CDR3 ends on some other residue instead of the conserved phenylalanine or tryptophan, so this is likely a read error. The DNA is left out, because the CDR3 cannot be placed on it with certainty; the CDR3 is given as TCRdb lists it. The rearrangement uses TRBV11-2 and TRBJ2-1; TRBD2 is the table's D call, not checked against the DNA. The CDR3 is 16 residues long, ends included. Germline values: CDR1 SGHAT, CDR2 FQNNGV. The chain's CDR3 is CTSSTGTSGGAQEQLL.

A remark on this clonotype: Since a much larger clone is just one base distant, this may be a read error. The V gene is TRBV6-6, the J gene TRBJ2-7, with 8 bases identical to TRBD2. Losses at the gene ends were 8 bases for V and 1 base for J; bases not matched to a gene: 7. The CDR3 spans 14 residues. Germline-derived CDR1 and CDR2 are MNHNY and SVGAGI (reference sequence). CDR3 amino acids: CASLSLAGSYEQYF. The CDR3 nucleotides read TGTGCCAGCCTGAGCCTAGCGGGTTCCTACGAGCAGTACTTC.

This clonotype was seen many times. This chain connects TRBV12-3 or TRBV12-4 to TRBJ1-5; 7 bases align to TRBD1. This CDR3 region has 15 residues. J was trimmed by 3 bases and V by 6 bases; bases with no gene match: 8. CDR3 bases: TGTGCCAGCAGAGCCGGGACAGCTGACAATCAGCCCCAGCATTTT. Translation: CASRAGTADNQPQHF.

This clonotype has ten or more counts. This chain links TRBV29-1 with TRBJ1-1; tentative D call: TRBD1 (5 bases). The V gene's germline CDR1 is SQVTM and CDR2 ANQGSEA. The CDR3 contains 12 residues. The germline V and J ends were trimmed by 3 bases and 7 bases, with 12 bases remaining between them. CDR3: CSVERAGGEAFF. In nucleotides, the CDR3 is TGCAGCGTTGAGCGGGCGGGGGGTGAAGCTTTCTTT. Using reference TRBV29-1 and TRBJ1-1 for the parts outside the CDR3, the full variable domain is SAVISQKPSRDICQRGTSLTIQCQVDSQVTMMFWYRQQPGQSLTLIATANQGSEATYESGFVIDKFPISRPNLTFSTLTVSNMSPEDSSIYLCSVERAGGEAFFGQGTRLTVV.

CDR3 sequence: CASSTGISGGAQGQFF. CDR3 sequence (DNA): TGTGCCAGCAGCACCGGGATTAGCGGGGGGGCCCAGGGGCAATTCTTC. This chain links TRBV11-2 with TRBJ2-1; 11 bases are a match to TRBD2. Per the germline V gene, CDR1 is SGHAT and CDR2 is FQNNGV. The V segment lost 5 bases and the J segment 16 bases; nucleotides outside the gene matches: 19. The CDR3 is made up of 16 amino acids.

The chain recombines TRBV6-5 with TRBJ2-5, with a weak D call TRBD2 (6 bases). The CDR3 contains 14 residues. CDR1 is MNHEY and CDR2 is SVGAGI in the germline V gene. Deletions cut 7 bases from V and 9 bases from J, with 21 bases between. In DNA form, the CDR3 reads TGTGCCAGCACTCTCTTGGAGGGCGGCGAAGCCCAGTACTTC. Encoded protein: CASTLLEGGEAQYF.

Concerning this clonotype: Possible read error: a much larger clone is one base away. The rearrangement links TRBV20-1 to TRBJ2-5, with 7 nucleotides matching TRBD2. This CDR3 has 13 amino acids. The germline CDR1 and CDR2 sequences are DFQATT and SNEGSKA (reference sequence). V gave up 2 bases and J gave up 7 bases; unmatched junction bases: 7. The CDR3 reads CSARLSGKGTQYF. The DNA for the CDR3 is TGCAGTGCTAGATTGAGCGGGAAAGGGACCCAGTACTTC.

This clonotype came up once. The junction does not match germline at one end; this may be a read error. CDR3 protein: CANSLHEQFF. In nucleotides, the CDR3 is TGTGCCAACAGCCTCCATGAGCAATTCTTC. The rearrangement joins TRBV11-3 to TRBJ2-1; D uncertain. The germline V gene has CDR1 SGHNT and CDR2 YENEEA. The CDR3 sequence is 10 residues long.

The V gene is TRBV12-3 or TRBV12-4, the J gene TRBJ1-1; D is perhaps TRBD1 (6 bases). CDR3 length: 13 residues. V was cut by 7 bases and J by 3 bases, with 12 bases left in between. CDR3: CASIGDNYTEAFF. The CDR3 coding sequence is TGTGCCAGCATCGGGGACAATTACACTGAAGCTTTCTTT.

This clonotype has just a few counts. The chain uses TRBV7-9 and TRBJ2-3; the D gene could be TRBD1 or TRBD2 (5 bases each). Germline V gene data show CDR1 as SEHNR and CDR2 as FQNEAQ (reference sequence). There are 15 residues in the CDR3. V was pared by 7 bases and J by 2 bases, with 16 bases between. The CDR3 DNA sequence: TGTGCCAGCACCGACACAGGAGGTTACACAGATACGCAGTATTTT. Translated: CASTDTGGYTDTQYF.

The rearrangement links TRBV6-5 to TRBJ2-1; either TRBD1 or TRBD2 may supply D (6 bases each). The V gene's germline CDR1 is MNHEY and CDR2 SVGAGI. V lost 4 bases to trimming and J lost 4 bases, with 20 bases between them. The CDR3 has 17 residues. The DNA for the CDR3 is TGTGCCAGCAGTTTCCGACAGGATGGGACTCCTTACAATGAGCAGTTCTTC. Translation: CASSFRQDGTPYNEQFF.

This clonotype was seen a handful of times. J is TRBJ2-7 and V is TRBV2, with D possibly matching TRBD1 (5 bases). V lost 7 bases to trimming and J lost 2 bases, with 9 bases between them. The germline V gene encodes CDR1 SNHLY and CDR2 FYNNEI. CDR3 length: 12 amino acids. The CDR3 here is CASKSRAYEQYF. CDR3 sequence (DNA): TGTGCCAGCAAGTCCAGGGCCTACGAGCAGTACTTC.

J is TRBJ1-3 and V is TRBV28; tentatively, D is TRBD1 (6 bases). CDR3 size: 17 residues. V was trimmed by 5 bases and J by 0 bases, leaving 17 bases between them. Per germline, CDR1 MDHEN and CDR2 SYDVKM. The CDR3 is CASSAGSTTGSGNTIYF. The CDR3 DNA reads as TGTGCCAGCAGTGCAGGTTCAACGACAGGCTCTGGAAACACCATATATTTT.

There are many counts of this clonotype. The chain links TRBV12-5 to TRBJ1-1; no definite D call. The V gene's germline CDR1 is LGHNT and CDR2 FRNRAP. The CDR3 is 15 residues long. V gave up 3 bases and J gave up 0 bases, with 11 bases separating them. The CDR3 protein is CASGFWERVNTEAFF. The CDR3 bases are TGTGCTAGTGGTTTCTGGGAAAGGGTGAACACTGAAGCTTTCTTT. Complete variable domain (other parts from reference TRBV12-5 and TRBJ1-1): DARVTQTPRHKVTEMGQEVTMRCQPILGHNTVFWYRQTMMQGLELLAYFRNRAPLDDSGMPKDRFSAEMPDATLATLKIQPSEPRDSAVYFCASGFWERVNTEAFFGQGTRLTVV.

Comment on this clonotype: A much bigger clone sits one base away, suggesting this may be a read error. CDR3 residues: CAISYAGSGANVLTF. The DNA of the CDR3 is TGTGCCATCAGTTACGCAGGGAGCGGGGCCAACGTCCTGACTTTC. The chain employs TRBV6-5 and TRBJ2-6; D tentatively reads TRBD1 or TRBD2 (5 bases each). CDR3 length: 15 residues. The germline gives CDR1 MNHEY, CDR2 SVGAGI.